Following are 30 T cell receptor beta chains from one sample sequenced in a study of T cells after yellow fever vaccination. Using its own MiXCR run on the 5' RACE reads, TCRdb lists one record per CDR3 protein. This sample yields some 350,000 distinct CDR3 sequences, of which 3% to 4.5% are seen a single time; 20% to 30% belongs to the top ten. Specimen: PBMCs, collected 5 days after the yellow fever booster vaccination. The receptors come from a man between 18 and 29 years old who received the YFV17D yellow fever vaccine.

A few counts support this clonotype. The chain recombines TRBV6-6 with TRBJ1-1; D is unclear. From germline, CDR1 is MNHNY and CDR2 SVGAGI (reference sequence). The CDR3 contains 11 residues. The V end was cut by 5 bases, the J end by 3 bases, with 4 bases between. This chain's CDR3 is CASSTDTEAFF. Here the CDR3 DNA reads TGTGCCAGCAGTACTGACACTGAAGCTTTCTTT.

This clonotype has at least ten counts. V is TRBV2 and J is TRBJ1-5; a weak D match, TRBD1 (5 bases). V lost 2 bases, J lost 4 bases, and 9 bases lay in between. This CDR3 spans 14 amino acids. Germline V gene data show CDR1 as SNHLY and CDR2 as FYNNEI. CDR3 loop: CASSELAGNQPQHF. CDR3 bases: TGTGCCAGCAGTGAACTGGCAGGGAATCAGCCCCAGCATTTT.

The sample holds a few counts of this clonotype. The chain combines TRBV5-1 with TRBJ1-1; D is ambiguous. The CDR3 extends over 15 amino acids. CDR1 is SGHRS and CDR2 is YFSETQ in the germline V gene. Trimming pared 3 bases from V and 0 bases from J, leaving 12 bases between. CDR3 residues: CASSWLGSLNTEAFF. The CDR3 DNA follows: TGCGCCAGCAGCTGGCTGGGGAGCTTGAACACTGAAGCTTTCTTT.

In this sample, this clonotype turned up a few times. This chain links TRBV12-3 or TRBV12-4 with TRBJ2-4, with D tentatively TRBD1 or TRBD2 (5 bases each). This CDR3 has 13 residues. The V and J ends lost 6 bases and 14 bases respectively, with 20 bases between them. CDR3 region: CASSRSWGTAEYF. CDR3 DNA: TGTGCCAGCAGCCGCTCGTGGGGGACGGCCGAGTACTTC.

The chain combines TRBV20-1 with TRBJ2-1; no reliable D call. Germline CDR1 and CDR2: DFQATT and SNEGSKA (reference sequence). V was trimmed by 5 bases and J by 3 bases, leaving 20 bases between them. There are 16 residues in the CDR3. The CDR3, as DNA: TGCAGTGCTGGTCTTTTGGAGATGGGAAGCTACAATGAGCAGTTCTTC. Translating it yields CSAGLLEMGSYNEQFF.

This clonotype turned up a few times. The chain employs TRBV5-1 and TRBJ2-5, with D possibly being TRBD2 (6 bases). The CDR3 is 15 residues long. V lost 4 bases and J 5 bases, leaving 18 bases between the germline ends. Germline CDR1 and CDR2: SGHRS and YFSETQ. The CDR3 nucleotides are TGCGCCAGCAGCATACGACCCGGGAGACAGGAGACCCAGTACTTC. Translating gives CASSIRPGRQETQYF.

This clonotype was detected many times. The genes are TRBV12-3 or TRBV12-4 and TRBJ2-7; D tentatively fits TRBD1 or TRBD2 (6 bases each). The V gene lost 5 bases and the J gene lost 0 bases, with 14 bases spanning the gap. The CDR3 is made up of 15 amino acids. The CDR3 DNA sequence: TGTGCCAGCAGTGAGGGGGGAATCCTCTCCTACGAGCAGTACTTC. Translating gives CASSEGGILSYEQYF.

The V gene is TRBV29-1, the J gene TRBJ2-1; 8 bases fit TRBD1. CDR1 and CDR2 (germline): SQVTM, ANQGSEA. Trimming cost V 3 bases and J 7 bases; bases outside gene matches: 8. The CDR3 has 14 amino acids. The CDR3 bases are TGCAGCGTTGAGCAGGGGGCCTCCCGGAATGAGCAGTTCTTC. Translation gives CSVEQGASRNEQFF.

This clonotype was seen only a few times. The J gene is TRBJ2-7, the V gene TRBV5-1, with 9 bases fitting TRBD1. This CDR3 has 13 amino acids. Trimming cost V 4 bases and J 7 bases; bases outside gene matches: 6. Germline CDR1 reads SGHRS; CDR2 reads YFSETQ. CDR3 nucleotides: TGCGCCAGCAGCCCCGGGACAGGGTGGGAGCAGTACTTC. This codes for CASSPGTGWEQYF.

This clonotype was observed a few times. This chain uses TRBV3-1 with TRBJ1-2, with D unclear. The CDR3 extends over 15 amino acids. From germline, CDR1 is LGHDT and CDR2 YNNKEL (reference sequence). Deletions cut 4 bases from V and 0 bases from J, with 12 bases between. CDR3 nucleotide sequence: TGTGCCAGCAGCCCACGGACGGAGCCTAACTATGGCTACACCTTC. Protein: CASSPRTEPNYGYTF.

This chain uses TRBV5-5 with TRBJ2-5; weak D call: TRBD2 (6 bases). V lost 0 bases and J 4 bases, leaving 25 bases between the germline ends. The germline V gene has CDR1 SGHKS and CDR2 YYEKEE (reference sequence). There are 19 residues in the CDR3. The CDR3 spells CASSLVSGGGESMGETQYF. The CDR3 DNA reads as TGTGCCAGCAGCTTGGTCAGCGGTGGAGGGGAGTCAATGGGAGAGACCCAGTACTTC.

The V gene is TRBV7-2, the J gene TRBJ1-3, with a possible D match to TRBD1 (6 bases). Per the germline V gene, CDR1 is SGHTA and CDR2 is FQGNSA. This CDR3 is 14 amino acids long. V lost 7 bases and J 0 bases, leaving 10 bases between the germline ends. CDR3 residues: CASNRARSGNTIYF. For the CDR3, the DNA is TGTGCCAGCAACAGGGCCCGCTCTGGAAACACCATATATTTT.

This clonotype was seen more than once but under ten times. Written as DNA, the CDR3 is TGCGCCAGCAGGGGACAGGCGATGAACACTGAAGCTTTCTTT. Its protein product is CASRGQAMNTEAFF. J is TRBJ1-1 and V is TRBV5-1, with 8 bases matching TRBD1. In germline, CDR1 is SGHRS, CDR2 YFSETQ. CDR3 size: 14 residues. V lost 5 bases, J lost 0 bases, and 3 bases stayed unmatched. The whole variable domain, remainder taken from reference TRBV5-1 and TRBJ1-1, is KAGVTQTPRYLIKTRGQQVTLSCSPISGHRSVSWYQQTPGQGLQFLFEYFSETQRNKGNFPGRFSGRQFSNSRSEMNVSTLELGDSALYLCASRGQAMNTEAFFGQGTRLTVV.

In this sample, this clonotype turned up a few times. This chain joins TRBV2 and TRBJ1-2; no definite D call. Germline values: CDR1 SNHLY, CDR2 FYNNEI. The V gene lost 4 bases and the J gene lost 3 bases, with 12 bases spanning the gap. The CDR3 consists of 14 residues. The CDR3 DNA sequence: TGTGCCAGCAGTGGTAGGCGCGGGGACTATGGCTACACCTTC. It translates to CASSGRRGDYGYTF.

This clonotype was counted at least ten times. This rearrangement joins TRBV7-6 to TRBJ2-2; no reliable D call. In germline, CDR1 is SGHVS, CDR2 FNYEAQ. The CDR3 is 13 amino acids. The V gene lost 7 bases and the J gene lost 5 bases, with 11 bases spanning the gap. The chain's CDR3 is CASTDRLTGELFF. Written as DNA, the CDR3 is TGTGCCAGCACCGACCGTCTAACCGGGGAGCTGTTTTTT.

The gene calls are TRBV20-1 and TRBJ1-3, with D possibly being TRBD1 (5 bases). This CDR3 contains 15 residues. Germline V lookup: CDR1 DFQATT, CDR2 SNEGSKA (reference sequence). Trimming cost V 3 bases and J 4 bases, with 16 bases left between them. Written as DNA, the CDR3 is TGCAGTGCTAGGGGGGGTAACTTGGCCGGAAACACCATATATTTT. As protein: CSARGGNLAGNTIYF.

This clonotype was recorded a few times. The chain carries TRBV5-1 and TRBJ2-5; 10 bases are shared with TRBD2. V was pared by 9 bases and J by 3 bases, with 11 bases of the junction left unmatched. The CDR3 is 15 amino acids. The V gene's germline CDR1 is SGHRS and CDR2 YFSETQ. CDR3 coding DNA: TGCGCCACCCGGCGTAGCGGGGGGACGGAAGAGACCCAGTACTTC. Its translation is CATRRSGGTEETQYF.

This clonotype has a count of ten or more. The V call is TRBV7-9, the J call TRBJ2-3; 7 nucleotides align to TRBD2. The CDR3 length is 18 residues. Germline-derived CDR1 and CDR2 are SEHNR and FQNEAQ (reference sequence). V lost 5 bases, J lost 3 bases, and 17 bases stayed unmatched. The CDR3 DNA reads as TGTGCCAGCAGCCTAGGGGTACTAGCGATACTCAGTACAGATACGCAGTATTTT. It codes for CASSLGVLAILSTDTQYF.

With respect to this clonotype: The junction does not match germline at one end; this may be a read error. The chain has TRBV12-5 and TRBJ1-1; D may be TRBD1 (5 bases). The germline gives CDR1 LGHNT, CDR2 FRNRAP. The CDR3 loop spans 12 amino acids. CDR3 in DNA: TGTGCTAGTGGTCCGTTTGGGGGGGTCGAGATCTTT. It specifies CASGPFGGVEIF.

The rearrangement links TRBV7-2 to TRBJ2-3; 8 bases agree with TRBD2. Looked up from germline, CDR1 is SGHTA and CDR2 is FQGNSA. The CDR3 loop spans 16 amino acids. V dropped 5 bases and J dropped 6; count of bases not matched to a gene: 13. The CDR3 sequence: CASSPPAGGWGDTQYF. CDR3 sequence (DNA): TGTGCCAGCAGCCCACCGGCGGGGGGCTGGGGGGATACGCAGTATTTT.

This chain uses TRBV6-5 with TRBJ2-6, with no clear D. In germline, CDR1 is MNHEY, CDR2 SVGAGI. Between the trimmed V and J ends, which lost 5 bases and 2 bases, there was a span of 7 bases. This CDR3 is 14 amino acids long. CDR3 nucleotides: TGTGCCAGCAGTACGGAAACTGGGGCCAACGTCCTGACTTTC. Translated, it gives CASSTETGANVLTF.

The chain couples TRBV5-1 to TRBJ2-2; TRBD2 matches at 7 bases. This CDR3 spans 14 amino acids. The V gene's germline CDR1 is SGHRS and CDR2 YFSETQ. Trimming cost V 6 bases and J 1 base; bases outside gene matches: 3. In DNA, the CDR3 is TGCGCCAGCAACGTAGCGGGGAACACCGGGGAGCTGTTTTTT. Translation gives CASNVAGNTGELFF.

This clonotype was seen ten or more times. The chain employs TRBV6-6 and TRBJ2-4, with 10 bases matching TRBD2. This CDR3 comprises 13 residues. V dropped 7 bases and J dropped 8; count of bases not matched to a gene: 5. In germline, CDR1 is MNHNY, CDR2 SVGAGI (reference sequence). The CDR3 DNA follows: TGTGCCAGCAAGGCTCTAGCGGGGGACATTCAGTACTTC. Protein product: CASKALAGDIQYF.

This clonotype was seen many times. The conserved phenylalanine or tryptophan normally closing the CDR3 is absent here, so this likely arose from a read error. The DNA is omitted, as the CDR3 cannot be located on it reliably, and the CDR3 follows TCRdb's listing. The chain links TRBV7-9 to TRBJ1-1. 9 amino acids form the CDR3, both terminal residues included. Germline V gene data show CDR1 as SEHNR and CDR2 as FQNEAQ (reference sequence). The CDR3 protein is CASSLDKIL.

V and J are TRBV15 and TRBJ2-5; a possible D gene is TRBD1 (5 bases). Trimming left V 0 bases short and J 2 bases short, with 10 bases between. This CDR3 comprises 15 residues. In germline, CDR1 is LNHNV, CDR2 YYDKDF (reference sequence). The DNA for the CDR3 is TGTGCCACCAGCAGAGATCAGGGCATGCAAGAGACCCAGTACTTC. Protein sequence: CATSRDQGMQETQYF.

This chain joins TRBV7-9 and TRBJ2-7, with TRBD1 matching 7 bases. The CDR3 has 15 amino acids. Unmatched junction bases numbered 10, after V lost 4 bases and J lost 4 bases. Germline CDR1 SEHNR, CDR2 FQNEAQ (reference sequence). This CDR3 is CASSSTRTGIYEQYV. CDR3 bases: TGTGCCAGCAGCTCCACACGGACAGGAATATACGAGCAGTACGTC.

Remarks on this clonotype: A much more abundant neighbour one base away suggests this may be a read error. V is TRBV7-9 and J is TRBJ2-3, with 7 bases lining up with TRBD2. The CDR3 consists of 12 residues. Germline V CDR1 and CDR2: SEHNR, FQNEAQ (reference sequence). In DNA, the CDR3 is TGTGCCAGCAGCCGACAACTAGCGACGCGGTATTTT. It codes for CASSRQLATRYF.

In this sample, this clonotype turned up many times. The chain recombines TRBV2 with TRBJ1-5, with D possibly TRBD1 on 5 matching bases. CDR1 is SNHLY and CDR2 is FYNNEI in the germline V gene. The CDR3 runs to 15 residues. V lost 7 bases, J lost 0 bases, and 13 bases lay in between. The CDR3 DNA sequence: TGTGCCAGCACCGCCGGGACCCTTAGCAATCAGCCCCAGCATTTT. Translating it yields CASTAGTLSNQPQHF.

The chain combines TRBV6-5 with TRBJ2-3; D may match TRBD1 or TRBD2 (5 bases each). The CDR3 is 11 residues long. Trimming took 7 bases from V and 7 from J, leaving 9 bases between them. CDR1 is MNHEY, CDR2 SVGAGI, per germline. The CDR3 DNA reads as TGTGCCAGCACAGGGAGAAATACGCAGTATTTT. This codes for CASTGRNTQYF.

The J gene is TRBJ1-6, the V gene TRBV12-3 or TRBV12-4, with D possibly matching TRBD1 (5 bases). The ends were cut back, 4 bases at V and 5 bases at J, with 9 bases in the middle. The CDR3 has 14 residues. The CDR3 reads CASSYQGNNSPLHF. Written as DNA, the CDR3 is TGTGCCAGCAGTTACCAGGGCAATAATTCACCCCTCCACTTT.